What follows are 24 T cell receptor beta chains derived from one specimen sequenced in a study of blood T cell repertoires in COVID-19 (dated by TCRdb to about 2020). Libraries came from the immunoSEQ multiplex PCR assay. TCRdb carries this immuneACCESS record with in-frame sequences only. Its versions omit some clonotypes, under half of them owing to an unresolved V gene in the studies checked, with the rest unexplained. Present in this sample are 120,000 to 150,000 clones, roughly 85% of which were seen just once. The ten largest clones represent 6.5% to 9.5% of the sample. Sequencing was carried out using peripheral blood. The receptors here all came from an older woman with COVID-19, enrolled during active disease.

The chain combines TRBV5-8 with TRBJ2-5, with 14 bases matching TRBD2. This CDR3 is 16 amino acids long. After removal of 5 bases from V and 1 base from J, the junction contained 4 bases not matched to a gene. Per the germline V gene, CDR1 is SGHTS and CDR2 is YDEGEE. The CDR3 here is CASSPGLAGAQETQYF. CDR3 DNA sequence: TGTGCCAGCAGTCCGGGACTAGCGGGGGCCCAAGAGACCCAGTACTTC.

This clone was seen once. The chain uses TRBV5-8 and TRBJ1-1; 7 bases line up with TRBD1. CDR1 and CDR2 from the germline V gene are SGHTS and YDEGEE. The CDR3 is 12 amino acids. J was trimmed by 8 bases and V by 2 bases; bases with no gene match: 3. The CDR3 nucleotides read TGTGCCAGCAGCTTACAGGGGACCGAAGCTTTCTTT. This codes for CASSLQGTEAFF.

CDR3 region: CASSLGRLAEAFF. The CDR3, as DNA: TGTGCCAGCAGTTTGGGGCGGCTGGCTGAAGCTTTCTTT. This chain links TRBV6-5 with TRBJ1-1, with D possibly matching TRBD1 (5 bases). This CDR3 has 13 amino acids. Germline V CDR1 and CDR2: MNHEY, SVGAGI. Between the trimmed V and J ends, which lost 4 bases and 6 bases, there was a span of 12 bases.

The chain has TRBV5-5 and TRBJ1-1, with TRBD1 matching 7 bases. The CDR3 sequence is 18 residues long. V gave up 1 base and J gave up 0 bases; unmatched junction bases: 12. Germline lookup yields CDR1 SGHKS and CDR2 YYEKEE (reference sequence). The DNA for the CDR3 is TGTGCCAGCAGCTTGACTGGAGGGGGCAGGCGGATGAACACTGAAGCTTTCTTT. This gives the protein CASSLTGGGRRMNTEAFF.

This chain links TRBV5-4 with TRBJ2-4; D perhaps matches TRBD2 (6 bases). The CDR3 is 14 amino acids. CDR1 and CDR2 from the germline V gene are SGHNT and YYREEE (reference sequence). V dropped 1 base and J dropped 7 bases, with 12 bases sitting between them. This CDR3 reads CASSLSGTLNIQYF. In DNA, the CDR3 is TGTGCCAGCAGCTTGTCCGGGACTTTGAACATTCAGTACTTC.

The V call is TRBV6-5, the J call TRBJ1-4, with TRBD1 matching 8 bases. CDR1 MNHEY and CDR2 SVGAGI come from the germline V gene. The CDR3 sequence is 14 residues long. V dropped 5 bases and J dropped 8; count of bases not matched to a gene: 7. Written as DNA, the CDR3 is TGTGCCAGCAGTAGCAGGGGGCGCGTGGAAAAACTGTTTTTT. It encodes CASSSRGRVEKLFF.

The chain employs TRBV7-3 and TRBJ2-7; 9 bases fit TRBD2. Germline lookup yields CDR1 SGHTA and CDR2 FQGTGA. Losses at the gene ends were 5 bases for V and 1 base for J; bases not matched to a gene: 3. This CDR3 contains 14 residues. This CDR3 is CASSPSGGSYEQYF. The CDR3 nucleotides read TGTGCCAGCAGCCCGAGCGGGGGGTCCTACGAGCAGTACTTC.

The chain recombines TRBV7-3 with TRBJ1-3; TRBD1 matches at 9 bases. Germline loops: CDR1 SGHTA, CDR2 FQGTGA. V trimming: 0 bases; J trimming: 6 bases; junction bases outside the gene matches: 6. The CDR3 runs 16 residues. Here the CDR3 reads CASSLTSTGGENTIYF. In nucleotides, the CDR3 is TGTGCCAGCAGCTTAACGTCTACAGGGGGCGAAAACACCATATATTTT.

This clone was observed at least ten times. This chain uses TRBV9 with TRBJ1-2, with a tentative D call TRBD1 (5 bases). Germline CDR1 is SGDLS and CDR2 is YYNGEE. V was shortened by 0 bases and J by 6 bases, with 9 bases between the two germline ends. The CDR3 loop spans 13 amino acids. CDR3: CASSVGQKNGYTF. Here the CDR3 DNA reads TGTGCCAGCAGCGTAGGACAGAAGAATGGCTACACCTTC.

The CDR3 DNA reads as TGTGCCAGCAGTGACAGGGGGCGGTATGAGCAGTTCTTC. Its protein product is CASSDRGRYEQFF. This chain uses TRBV6-1 with TRBJ2-1; 8 bases are a match to TRBD1. CDR3 size: 13 residues. Germline V lookup: CDR1 MNHNS, CDR2 SASEGT. Trimming at V came to 3 bases and at J to 8 bases, leaving 3 bases not matched to a gene.

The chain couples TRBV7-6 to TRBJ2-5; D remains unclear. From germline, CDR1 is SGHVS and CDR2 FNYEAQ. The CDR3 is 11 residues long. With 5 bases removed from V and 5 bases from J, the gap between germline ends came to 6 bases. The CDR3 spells CASSALETQYF. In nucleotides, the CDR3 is TGTGCCAGCAGCGCACTGGAGACCCAGTACTTC.

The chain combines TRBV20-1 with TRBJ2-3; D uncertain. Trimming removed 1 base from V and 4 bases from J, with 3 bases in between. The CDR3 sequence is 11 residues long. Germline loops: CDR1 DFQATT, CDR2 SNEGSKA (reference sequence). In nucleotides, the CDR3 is TGCAGTGCTAGAGTATCAGATACGCAGTATTTT. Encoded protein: CSARVSDTQYF.

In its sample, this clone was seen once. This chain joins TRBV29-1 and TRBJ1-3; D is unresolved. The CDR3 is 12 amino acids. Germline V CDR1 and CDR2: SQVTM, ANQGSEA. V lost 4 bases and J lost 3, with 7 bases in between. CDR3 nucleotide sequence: TGCAGCGTTGGGCAGTTTGGAAACACCATATATTTT. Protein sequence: CSVGQFGNTIYF.

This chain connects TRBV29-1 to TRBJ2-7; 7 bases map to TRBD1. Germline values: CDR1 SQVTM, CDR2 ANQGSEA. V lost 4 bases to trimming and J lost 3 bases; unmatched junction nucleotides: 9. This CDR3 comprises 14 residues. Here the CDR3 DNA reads TGCAGCGTTGCATTATCCCGGGACAGCTACGAGCAGTACTTC. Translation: CSVALSRDSYEQYF.

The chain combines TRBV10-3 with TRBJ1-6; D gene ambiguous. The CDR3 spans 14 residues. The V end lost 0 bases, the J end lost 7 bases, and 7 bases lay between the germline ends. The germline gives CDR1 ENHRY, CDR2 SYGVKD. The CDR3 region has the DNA TGTGCCATCAGTGAGTCGGCACAAAATTCACCCCTCCACTTT. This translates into CAISESAQNSPLHF.

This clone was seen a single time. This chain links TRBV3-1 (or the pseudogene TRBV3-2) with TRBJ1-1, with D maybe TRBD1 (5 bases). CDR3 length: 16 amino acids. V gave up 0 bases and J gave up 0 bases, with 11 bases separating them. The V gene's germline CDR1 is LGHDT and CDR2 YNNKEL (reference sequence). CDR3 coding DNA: TGTGCCAGCAGCCAAGACAGGGCAGGGTTGAACACTGAAGCTTTCTTT. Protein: CASSQDRAGLNTEAFF.

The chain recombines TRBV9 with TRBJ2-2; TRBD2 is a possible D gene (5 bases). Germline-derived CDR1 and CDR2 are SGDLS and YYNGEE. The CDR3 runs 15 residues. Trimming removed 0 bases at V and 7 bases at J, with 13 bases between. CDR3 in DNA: TGTGCCAGCAGCGTAGTCGGAGATGCGGGCGGGGAGCTGTTTTTT. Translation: CASSVVGDAGGELFF.

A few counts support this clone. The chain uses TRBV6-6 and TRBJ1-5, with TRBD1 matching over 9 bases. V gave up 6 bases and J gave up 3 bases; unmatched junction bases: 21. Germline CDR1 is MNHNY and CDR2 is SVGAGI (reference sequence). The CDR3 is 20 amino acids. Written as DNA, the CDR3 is TGTGCCAGCAGCCCAAACCCCGGGACAGGGTGGGGAGATATCAATCAGCCCCAGCATTTT. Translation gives CASSPNPGTGWGDINQPQHF.

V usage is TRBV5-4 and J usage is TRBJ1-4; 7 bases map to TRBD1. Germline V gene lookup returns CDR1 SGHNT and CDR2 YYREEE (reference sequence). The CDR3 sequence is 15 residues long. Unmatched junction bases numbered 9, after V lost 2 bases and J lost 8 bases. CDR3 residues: CASSFTGDFGEKLFF. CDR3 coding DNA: TGTGCCAGCAGCTTCACAGGGGACTTTGGGGAAAAACTGTTTTTT.

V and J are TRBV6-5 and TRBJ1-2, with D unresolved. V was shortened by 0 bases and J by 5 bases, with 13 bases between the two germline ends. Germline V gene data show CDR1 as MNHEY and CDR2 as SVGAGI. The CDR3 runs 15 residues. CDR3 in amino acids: CASSYSAGSSYGYTF. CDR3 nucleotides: TGTGCCAGCAGTTACTCGGCAGGATCCTCATATGGCTACACCTTC.

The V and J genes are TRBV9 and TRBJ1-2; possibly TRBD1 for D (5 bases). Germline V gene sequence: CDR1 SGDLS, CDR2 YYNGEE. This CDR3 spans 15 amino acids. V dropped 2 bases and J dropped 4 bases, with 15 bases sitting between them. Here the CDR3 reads CASSVQGSSIYGYTF. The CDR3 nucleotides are TGTGCCAGCAGCGTCCAGGGTTCAAGTATCTATGGCTACACCTTC.

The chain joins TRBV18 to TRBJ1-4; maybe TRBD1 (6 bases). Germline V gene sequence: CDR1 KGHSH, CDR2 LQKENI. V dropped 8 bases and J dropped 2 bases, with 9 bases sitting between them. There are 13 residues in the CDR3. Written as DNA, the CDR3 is TGTGCCAGCCAGGGGCTCACTAATGAAAAACTGTTTTTT. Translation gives CASQGLTNEKLFF.

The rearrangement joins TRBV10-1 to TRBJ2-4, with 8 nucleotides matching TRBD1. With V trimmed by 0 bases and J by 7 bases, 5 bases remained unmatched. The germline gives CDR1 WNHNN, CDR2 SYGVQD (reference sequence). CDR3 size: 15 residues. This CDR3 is CASSESRTGINIQYF. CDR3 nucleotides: TGCGCCAGCAGTGAGTCTAGGACAGGGATTAACATTCAGTACTTC.

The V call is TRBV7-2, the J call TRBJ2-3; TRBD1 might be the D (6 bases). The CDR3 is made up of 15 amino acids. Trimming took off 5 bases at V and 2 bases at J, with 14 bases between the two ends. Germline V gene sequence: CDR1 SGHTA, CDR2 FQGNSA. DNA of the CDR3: TGTGCCAGCAGCCAGGGGACACTCAACACAGATACGCAGTATTTT. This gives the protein CASSQGTLNTDTQYF.